Listed here are 15 T cell receptor beta chains from one sample, sequenced in a study of blood T cell repertoires in COVID-19. Assay used: immunoSEQ multiplex PCR; TCRdb lists only in-frame clones, some missing. The table lists some 48,000 clones, around four fifths of them singletons. The sample consisted of PBMCs or T cells enriched from blood (not recorded which). The receptors stem from a woman aged 50 to 60 with acute COVID-19.

This clone was counted a single time. V and J are TRBV15 and TRBJ2-1, with a weak D call TRBD2 (6 bases). Trimming removed 5 bases at V and 0 bases at J, with 26 bases between. The CDR3 extends over 20 amino acids. CDR1 LNHNV and CDR2 YYDKDF come from the germline V gene (reference sequence). In nucleotides, the CDR3 is TGTGCCACCAGCCCCCGGAGGGACTTTCTCCCCCGGGACTCCTACAATGAGCAGTTCTTC. It codes for CATSPRRDFLPRDSYNEQFF. Combining the CDR3 with reference TRBV15 and TRBJ2-1 gives the whole variable domain DAMVIQNPRYQVTQFGKPVTLSCSQTLNHNVMYWYQQKSSQAPKLLFHYYDKDFNNEADTPDNFQSRRPNTSFCFLDIRSPGLGDTAMYLCATSPRRDFLPRDSYNEQFFGPGTRLTVL.

The table lists this clone with a few counts. The gene calls are TRBV11-2 and TRBJ1-1; D remains ambiguous. The CDR3 consists of 13 residues. Germline V CDR1 and CDR2: SGHAT, FQNNGV. Trimming left V 5 bases short and J 3 bases short, with 10 bases between. The DNA for the CDR3 is TGTGCCAGCAGCAGGGTGAGGGACACTGAAGCTTTCTTT. Its protein product is CASSRVRDTEAFF.

The chain carries TRBV19 and TRBJ1-5; maybe TRBD1 (6 bases). Germline CDR1 and CDR2: LNHDA and SQIVND (reference sequence). This CDR3 region has 13 residues. The V end lost 5 bases, the J end lost 5 bases, and 10 bases lay between the germline ends. The CDR3 nucleotides read TGTGCCAGTAGTTCCCAGGGGTATCAGCCCCAGCATTTT. Protein product: CASSSQGYQPQHF.

The chain joins TRBV30 to TRBJ2-3; D is unclear. V shed 8 bases and J shed 6 bases, with 15 bases lying between them. Germline assignment: CDR1 GTSNPN and CDR2 SVGIG (reference sequence). The CDR3 spans 12 residues. The chain's CDR3 is CAQTDPADTQYF. The CDR3 coding sequence is TGTGCCCAGACTGACCCCGCGGATACGCAGTATTTT.

CDR3 residues: CASSSSFNYGYTF. CDR3 in DNA: TGTGCCAGCAGCTCTTCTTTTAACTATGGCTACACCTTC. V gene TRBV13 combines with J gene TRBJ1-2; the D is unclear. Germline CDR1 is PRHDT and CDR2 is FYEKMQ (reference sequence). With 4 bases removed from V and 1 base from J, the gap between germline ends came to 7 bases. The CDR3 is 13 residues long.

This clone appeared a few times. The chain is built from TRBV27 and TRBJ1-1, with D tentatively TRBD1 (6 bases). V was shortened by 6 bases and J by 3 bases, with 17 bases between the two germline ends. This CDR3 region has 15 residues. Germline V gives CDR1 MNHEY, CDR2 SMNVEV (reference sequence). The CDR3 protein is CASRTTDRSYTEAFF. The CDR3 DNA sequence: TGTGCCAGCAGAACTACAGACAGGTCCTACACTGAAGCTTTCTTT.

The chain is built from TRBV25-1 and TRBJ1-3; TRBD1 aligns across 7 bases. Germline assignment: CDR1 MGHDK and CDR2 SYGVNS. CDR3 length equals 14 residues. Germline trimming cut 6 bases from V and 2 bases from J; bases unmatched to any gene: 4. The CDR3 DNA reads as TGTGCCAGCAGCCTCACAGGGGCTGGAAACACCATATATTTT. Encoded protein: CASSLTGAGNTIYF. The variable domain in full, with the rest retrieved from reference TRBV25-1 and TRBJ1-3, is EADIYQTPRYLVIGTGKKITLECSQTMGHDKMYWYQQDPGMELHLIHYSYGVNSTEKGDLSSESTVSRIRTEHFPLTLESARPSHTSQYLCASSLTGAGNTIYFGEGSWLTVV.

This sequence joins TRBV19 and TRBJ2-2, with TRBD1 identical over 9 bases. The CDR3 extends over 16 amino acids. Germline V gives CDR1 LNHDA, CDR2 SQIVND (reference sequence). With V trimmed by 4 bases and J by 5 bases, 8 bases remained unmatched. CDR3 bases: TGTGCCAGTAGTAGACGGACAGGGGCTGTGACCGGGGAGCTGTTTTTT. Residues: CASSRRTGAVTGELFF.

The chain joins TRBV19 to TRBJ1-5, with a tentative D call TRBD1 (6 bases). The CDR3 is 14 residues long. CDR1 LNHDA and CDR2 SQIVND come from the germline V gene (reference sequence). V was shortened by 5 bases and J by 4 bases, with 12 bases between the two germline ends. Here the CDR3 DNA reads TGTGCCAGTAGTGCAGGGGCGGCGAATCAGCCCCAGCATTTT. Its translation is CASSAGAANQPQHF.

This chain joins TRBV28 and TRBJ2-7; D unclear. The V end was cut by 5 bases, the J end by 5 bases, with 10 bases between. CDR3 size: 12 residues. From germline, CDR1 is MDHEN and CDR2 SYDVKM. The CDR3 region has the DNA TGTGCCAGCAGTACCAGGTACCACGAGCAGTACTTC. Its translation is CASSTRYHEQYF. Based on the CDR3 plus reference TRBV28 and TRBJ2-7, the full variable domain is DVKVTQSSRYLVKRTGEKVFLECVQDMDHENMFWYRQDPGLGLRLIYFSYDVKMKEKGDIPEGYSVSREKKERFSLILESASTNQTSMYLCASSTRYHEQYFGPGTRLTVT.

The CDR3 coding sequence is TGTGCCAGCAGTGAAAGAAGCGGGGGGGCCCAAGAGACCCAGTACTTC. Translation: CASSERSGGAQETQYF. This rearrangement joins TRBV2 to TRBJ2-5; 10 bases are shared with TRBD2. V shed 2 bases and J 1 base; nucleotides not matched to a gene: 4. From germline, CDR1 is SNHLY and CDR2 FYNNEI. The CDR3 covers 16 residues.

The V call is TRBV28, the J call TRBJ1-2; D uncertain. The CDR3 loop spans 13 amino acids. Germline CDR1 MDHEN, CDR2 SYDVKM. The DNA of the CDR3 is TGTGCTATCGGCGGCGGCTTTAACTATGGCTACACCTTC. Translated, it gives CAIGGGFNYGYTF.

The chain employs TRBV29-1 and TRBJ2-6, with D possibly TRBD2 on 5 matching bases. V shed 4 bases and J shed 4 bases, with 5 bases lying between them. The CDR3 has 12 residues. CDR1 and CDR2 (germline): SQVTM, ANQGSEA. DNA for the CDR3: TGCAGCGTTGGAGGGGGGGCCAACGTCCTGACTTTC. This codes for CSVGGGANVLTF.

This clone came up once. The chain links TRBV5-1 to TRBJ2-3; weak D call: TRBD2 (6 bases). Germline CDR1 reads SGHRS; CDR2 reads YFSETQ. The CDR3 runs to 19 residues. V lost 0 bases, J lost 2 bases, and 22 bases lay in between. CDR3 bases: TGCGCCAGCAGCTTGGCGGGTCCTCTTAGCGGACGACTCACAGATACGCAGTATTTT. It specifies CASSLAGPLSGRLTDTQYF.

V usage is TRBV19 and J usage is TRBJ2-4, with 7 bases fitting TRBD1. Germline CDR1 reads LNHDA; CDR2 reads SQIVND (reference sequence). Trimming cost V 7 bases and J 3 bases; bases outside gene matches: 12. The CDR3 is 16 amino acids. CDR3 amino acids: CASKSEGGAGKNIQYF. The CDR3 nucleotides are TGTGCCAGTAAGTCAGAAGGGGGCGCGGGCAAAAACATTCAGTACTTC.